This T cell receptor beta chain is drawn from a study of blood T cell repertoires in COVID-19. Germline-derived CDR1 and CDR2 are SGHRS and YFSETQ. The CDR3 is 16 residues long. V was cut by 0 bases and J by 2 bases, with 13 bases left in between. In the original analysis: Quantification of nucleated cells was approximated via reference gene primer amplification. Measured with immunoSEQ multiplex PCR; TCRdb has only the in-frame clones, and not every one. V, J and clone size were drawn from that table, and D and trimming were deduced from the DNA. Of tens of thousands of clones in the sample, approximately 90% were seen once.

The chain is built from TRBV5-1 and TRBJ2-3, with a tentative D call TRBD2 (7 bases). Sequencing input: peripheral blood. This receptor was obtained from a woman aged 55-70 years with active or convalescent COVID-19. DNA of the CDR3: TGCGCCAGCAGCTTGGCCACGGGGGGCCCCACAGATACGCAGTATTTT. It translates to CASSLATGGPTDTQYF.